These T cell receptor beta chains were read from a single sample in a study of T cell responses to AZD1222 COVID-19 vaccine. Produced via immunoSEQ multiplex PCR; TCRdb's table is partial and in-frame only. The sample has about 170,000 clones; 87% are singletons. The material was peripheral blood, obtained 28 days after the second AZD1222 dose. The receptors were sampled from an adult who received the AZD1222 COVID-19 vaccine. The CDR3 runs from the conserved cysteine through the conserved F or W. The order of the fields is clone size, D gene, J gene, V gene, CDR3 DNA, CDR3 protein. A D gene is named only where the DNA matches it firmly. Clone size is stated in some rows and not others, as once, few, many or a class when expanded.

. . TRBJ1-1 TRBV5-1 TGCGCCAGCAGCCCCGCGGGCCATTTGGAAACTGAAGCTTTCTTT CASSPAGHLETEAFF
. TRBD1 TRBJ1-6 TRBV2 TGTGCCAGCACCTCCGGGACAGATAATTCACCCCTCCACTTT CASTSGTDNSPLHF
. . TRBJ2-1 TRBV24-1 TGTGCCACCAGTGATTACAGGGTCGGTGAGCAGTTCTTC CATSDYRVGEQFF
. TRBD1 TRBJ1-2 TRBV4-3 TGCGCCAGCAGCCAAGCCCCAGGGGGTAACTATGGCTACACCTTC CASSQAPGGNYGYTF
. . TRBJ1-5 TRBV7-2 TGTGCCAGCAGCCCGCCTGGGGGCCGGGGTCAGCCCCAGCATTTT CASSPPGGRGQPQHF
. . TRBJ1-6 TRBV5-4 TGTGCCAGCAGCTTTTGGTTGGAGGATTCACCCCTCCACTTT CASSFWLEDSPLHF
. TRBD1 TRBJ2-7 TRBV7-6 TGTGCCAGCAGCTTCGGGACAGGGGCCTACGAGCAGTACTTC CASSFGTGAYEQYF
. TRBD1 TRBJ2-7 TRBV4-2 TGTGCCAGCAGCCCCGGGGACAGGGTATGGGAGCAGTACTTC CASSPGDRVWEQYF
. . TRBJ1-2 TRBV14 TGTGCCAGCAGCCCCCCACCTTTTTCCCCAGGGAGCTACACCTTC CASSPPPFSPGSYTF
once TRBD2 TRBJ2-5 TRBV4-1 TGCGCCAGCAGCCAAGACCGGGAGGGGGTAGAGACCCAGTACTTC CASSQDREGVETQYF
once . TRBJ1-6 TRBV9 TGTGCCAGCAGCGCTCCAGGGGACCCCTTGGAATCACCCCTCCACTTT CASSAPGDPLESPLHF
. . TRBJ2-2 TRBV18 TGTGCCAGCTCTTCCCCAGGGAGCACTAACACCGGGGAGCTGTTTTTT CASSSPGSTNTGELFF
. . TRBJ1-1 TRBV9 TGTGCCAGCAGCGTAGTTGAGGGCATGAACACTGAAGCTTTCTTT CASSVVEGMNTEAFF
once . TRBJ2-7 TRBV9 TGTGCCAGCAGCCCTCCGATCGGGGGAGAGAATTACGAGCAGTACTTC CASSPPIGGENYEQYF
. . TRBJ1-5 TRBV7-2 TGTGCCAGCAGCTTAGCGCCGAATCAGCCCCAGCATTTT CASSLAPNQPQHF
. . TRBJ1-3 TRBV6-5 TGTGTCAGCAGCTCCCCCAGGGCTGAAAACACCATATATTTT CVSSSPRAENTIYF
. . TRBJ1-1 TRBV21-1 TGTGCCAGCAGCAAAGGGGAAGGGGGTTTT CASSKGEGGF
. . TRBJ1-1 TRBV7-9 TGTGCCAGCAACCCGGACGGCACTGAAGCTTTCTTT CASNPDGTEAFF
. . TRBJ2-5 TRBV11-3 TGTGCCAGCAGCTCGTCTTCTTCTGGGACCCAGTACTTC CASSSSSSGTQYF
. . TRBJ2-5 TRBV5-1 TGCGCCAGCAGCCCTGGTCTGGGCGGCGAGACCCAGTACTTC CASSPGLGGETQYF